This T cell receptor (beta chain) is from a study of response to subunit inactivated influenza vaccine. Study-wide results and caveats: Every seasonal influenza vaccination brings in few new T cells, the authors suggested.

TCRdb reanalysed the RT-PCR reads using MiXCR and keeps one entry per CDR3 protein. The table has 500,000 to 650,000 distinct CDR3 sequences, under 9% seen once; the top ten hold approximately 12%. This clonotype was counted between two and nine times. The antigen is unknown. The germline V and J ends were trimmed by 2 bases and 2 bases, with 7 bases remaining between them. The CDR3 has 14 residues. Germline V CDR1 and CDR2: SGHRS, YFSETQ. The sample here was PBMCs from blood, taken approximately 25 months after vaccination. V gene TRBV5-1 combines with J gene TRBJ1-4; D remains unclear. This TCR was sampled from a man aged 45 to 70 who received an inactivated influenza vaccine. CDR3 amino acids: CASSLRSTNEKLFF. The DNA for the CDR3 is TGCGCCAGCAGCTTACGGTCGACTAATGAAAAACTGTTTTTT.